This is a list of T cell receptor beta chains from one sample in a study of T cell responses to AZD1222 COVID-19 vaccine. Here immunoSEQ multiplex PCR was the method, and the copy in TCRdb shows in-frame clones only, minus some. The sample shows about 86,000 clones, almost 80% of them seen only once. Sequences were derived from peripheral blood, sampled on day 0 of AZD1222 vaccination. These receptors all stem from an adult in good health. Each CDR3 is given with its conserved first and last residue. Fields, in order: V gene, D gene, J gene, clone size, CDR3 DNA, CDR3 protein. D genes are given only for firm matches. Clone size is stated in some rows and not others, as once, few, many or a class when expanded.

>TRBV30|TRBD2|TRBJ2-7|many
TGTGCCTGGAGTGTACGGGGACTAGCGGGTTTCGATGAGCAGTACTTC
CAWSVRGLAGFDEQYF
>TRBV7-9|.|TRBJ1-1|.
TGTGCCAGCAGCTCGATGACAGTGGGGGACACTGAAGCTTTCTTT
CASSSMTVGDTEAFF
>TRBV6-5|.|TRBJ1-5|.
TGTGCCAGCAGTTACTCAGGTACTCAGCCACAGCATTTT
CASSYSGTQPQHF
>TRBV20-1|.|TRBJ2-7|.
TGCAGTGCCCCCCTCTCCTACGAGCAGTACTTC
CSAPLSYEQYF
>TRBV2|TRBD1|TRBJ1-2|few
TGTGCCAGCAGTGGACAGGGAAACTATGGCTACACCTTC
CASSGQGNYGYTF
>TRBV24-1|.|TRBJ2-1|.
TGTGCCACCAGTGGTATAGGGAGCAATGAGCAGTTCTTC
CATSGIGSNEQFF
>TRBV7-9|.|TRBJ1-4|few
TGTGCCAGCAGCTTCGCCGTAGGTAGCGAACTGTTTTTT
CASSFAVGSELFF
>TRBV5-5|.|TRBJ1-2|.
TGTGCCAGCAGCCCCGGAGAACTCCCTCTATACTTC
CASSPGELPLYF
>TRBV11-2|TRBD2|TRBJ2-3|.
TGTGCCAGCAGCTTAGCGGGAGGGCCGGGGAATACGCAGTATTTT
CASSLAGGPGNTQYF
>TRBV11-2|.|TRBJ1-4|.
TGTGCCAGCAGCTTATTTGCAACTAATGAAAAACTGTTTTTT
CASSLFATNEKLFF
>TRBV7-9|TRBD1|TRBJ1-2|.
TGTGCCAGCAGCGAAGGGACAGGGTCATATGGCTACACCTTC
CASSEGTGSYGYTF
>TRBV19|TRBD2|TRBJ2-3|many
TGTGCCAGTAGTATAGGTCCAACTAGCGGGAGAGCGACAGATACGCAGTATTTT
CASSIGPTSGRATDTQYF
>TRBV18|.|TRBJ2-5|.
TGTGCCAGCTCACCAAACAGGGCTTCTAGACAAGAGACCCAGTACTTC
CASSPNRASRQETQYF
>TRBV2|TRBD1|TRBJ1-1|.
TGTGCCAGCAGTGATGGACAGGGCAGCACTGAAGCTTTCTTT
CASSDGQGSTEAFF
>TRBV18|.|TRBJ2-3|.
TGTGCCAGCCACACCTCTCGCACAGATACGCAGTATTTT
CASHTSRTDTQYF
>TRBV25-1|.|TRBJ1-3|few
TGTGCCAGCAGTGCAGTCTCTGGAAACACCATATATTTT
CASSAVSGNTIYF
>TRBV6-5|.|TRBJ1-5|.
TGTGCCAGCAGCCATCAGGGGTATGGCAATCAGCCCCAGCATTTT
CASSHQGYGNQPQHF
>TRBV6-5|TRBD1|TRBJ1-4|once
TGTGCCAGCAGTTTACCCGGGACAGGAGGAAAACTGTTTTTT
CASSLPGTGGKLFF
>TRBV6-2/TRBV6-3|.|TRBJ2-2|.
TGTGCCAGCAGTTCATTCGGGGGGCCCGGGGAGCTGTTTTTT
CASSSFGGPGELFF
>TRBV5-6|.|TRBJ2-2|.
TGTGCCAGCAGCTTGGGCAGGGCAGCGGGGGAGCTGTTTTTT
CASSLGRAAGELFF
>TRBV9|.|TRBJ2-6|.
TGTGCCAGCAGCGTAGCGGGAAGGGTCTCTGGGGCCAACGTCCTGACTTTC
CASSVAGRVSGANVLTF
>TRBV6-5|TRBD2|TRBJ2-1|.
TGTGCCAGCAGGATGGGACTAGCGGGAGGAACTGAGCAGTTCTTC
CASRMGLAGGTEQFF
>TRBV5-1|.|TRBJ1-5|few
TGCGCCAGCAGTGGGGGGGACGGTCAGCCCCAGCATTTT
CASSGGDGQPQHF
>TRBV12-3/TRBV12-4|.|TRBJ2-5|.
TGTGCCAGCAGGGGGGGTCCCGAGACCCAGTACTTC
CASRGGPETQYF
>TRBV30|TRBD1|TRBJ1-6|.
TGTGCCTGGGCCCCCCAGGACAGGGATAGTTCACCCCTCCACTTT
CAWAPQDRDSSPLHF
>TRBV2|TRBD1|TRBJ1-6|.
TGTGCCAGCGTTGGCAGGGGGGCTTCACCCCTCCACTTT
CASVGRGASPLHF
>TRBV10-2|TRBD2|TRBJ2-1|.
TGCGCCAGCAGTGATACGAGGCGGGAGGGCCGTAATGAGCAGTTCTTC
CASSDTRREGRNEQFF
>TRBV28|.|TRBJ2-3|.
TGTGCCAGCAGTCCTAACCGGGGGGATACGCAGTATTTT
CASSPNRGDTQYF
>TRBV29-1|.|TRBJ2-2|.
TGCAGCGTTGCCAGCGGGAACACCGGGGAGCTGTTTTTT
CSVASGNTGELFF
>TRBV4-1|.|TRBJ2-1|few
TGCGCCAGCGCAGACAGGCAAGACTCCTACAATGAGCAGTTCTTC
CASADRQDSYNEQFF
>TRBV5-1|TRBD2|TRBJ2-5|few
TGCGCCAGCAGCTCTGGACTAGCGGGAGGATGGGGAGAGACCCAGTACTTC
CASSSGLAGGWGETQYF